These 13 T cell receptor beta chains were all obtained from the same sample, sequenced in a study of OX40 agonist ivuxolimab in advanced cancers. The data were produced by immunoSEQ multiplex PCR, yet TCRdb's version contains in-frame clones alone and is incomplete. Among tens of thousands of clones listed, 80% were seen once. Source: CD4+ or CD8+ T cells sorted from blood, taken in a trial of the OX40 agonist ivuxolimab. These receptors came from an adult with an advanced solid tumor such as melanoma, head and neck, liver or kidney cancer.

This clone occurred once. The chain is built from TRBV2 and TRBJ2-1; TRBD1 aligns across 7 bases. Germline loops: CDR1 SNHLY, CDR2 FYNNEI. The CDR3 spans 14 residues. V gave up 4 bases and J gave up 5 bases; unmatched junction bases: 5. The CDR3 sequence: CASSGQGWNNEQFF. The CDR3 DNA sequence: TGTGCCAGCAGTGGACAGGGCTGGAACAATGAGCAGTTCTTC.

This clone appeared a single time. The chain couples TRBV5-4 to TRBJ2-7; 9 nucleotides agree with TRBD1. Trimming cost V 0 bases and J 1 base; bases outside gene matches: 2. In germline, CDR1 is SGHNT, CDR2 YYREEE (reference sequence). The CDR3 sequence is 15 residues long. The CDR3 sequence: CASSLEDRGSYEQYF. The CDR3 bases are TGTGCCAGCAGCTTGGAGGACAGGGGATCCTACGAGCAGTACTTC. The full variable domain, completed using reference TRBV5-4 and TRBJ2-7, is ETGVTQSPTHLIKTRGQQVTLRCSSQSGHNTVSWYQQALGQGPQFIFQYYREEENGRGNFPPRFSGLQFPNYSSELNVNALELDDSALYLCASSLEDRGSYEQYFGPGTRLTVT.

This chain uses TRBV7-2 with TRBJ1-1; D might be TRBD1 (6 bases). The V gene's germline CDR1 is SGHTA and CDR2 FQGNSA. V shed 4 bases and J shed 9 bases, with 15 bases lying between them. The CDR3 length is 13 residues. CDR3 region: CASSSETGRQAFF. The CDR3 DNA reads TGTGCCAGCAGCTCCGAAACAGGGCGCCAAGCTTTCTTT.

This clone came up a few times. The V and J genes are TRBV18 and TRBJ1-5, with D tentatively TRBD1 (6 bases). Trimming removed 2 bases at V and 6 bases at J, with 11 bases between. This CDR3 contains 14 residues. In germline, CDR1 is KGHSH, CDR2 LQKENI. Written as DNA, the CDR3 is TGTGCCAGCTCACCAAATACAGGGTTTCAGCCCCAGCATTTT. Residues: CASSPNTGFQPQHF.

The rearrangement links TRBV5-1 to TRBJ2-3; TRBD2 aligns across 15 bases. J lost 0 bases, V lost 9 bases, and 5 bases had no gene match. CDR3 length equals 16 residues. Germline CDR1 is SGHRS and CDR2 is YFSETQ. CDR3: CATRTSGRASTDTQYF. The CDR3 bases are TGCGCCACTAGGACTAGCGGGAGGGCTAGCACAGATACGCAGTATTTT.

The chain couples TRBV7-2 to TRBJ1-5; D is unclear. Germline assignment: CDR1 SGHTA and CDR2 FQGNSA. The CDR3 runs 13 residues. The germline V and J ends were trimmed by 3 bases and 4 bases, with 7 bases remaining between them. In nucleotides, the CDR3 is TGTGCCAGCAGCTTCAATTTAAATCAGCCCCAGCATTTT. It encodes CASSFNLNQPQHF.

V usage is TRBV5-1 and J usage is TRBJ2-7, with D possibly being TRBD1 (6 bases). Germline assignment: CDR1 SGHRS and CDR2 YFSETQ. V lost 2 bases and J 6 bases, leaving 12 bases between the germline ends. The CDR3 has 13 amino acids. In DNA, the CDR3 is TGCGCCAGCAGCTTACTACAGGGTGGCGAGCAGTACTTC. Translation gives CASSLLQGGEQYF.

This clone was detected once. DNA of the CDR3: TGTGCCAGCAGACCGACTAGCGGCTCCTACAATGAGCAGTTCTTC. Amino acid sequence: CASRPTSGSYNEQFF. The chain employs TRBV2 and TRBJ2-1; 9 bases align to TRBD2. The CDR3 spans 15 residues. The junction had 3 bases not matched to a gene; V was cut back by 6 bases and J by 0 bases. Germline values: CDR1 SNHLY, CDR2 FYNNEI.

The chain couples TRBV5-1 to TRBJ2-1; D may be TRBD1 (6 bases). The V end lost 6 bases, the J end lost 0 bases, and 16 bases lay between the germline ends. CDR1 is SGHRS, CDR2 YFSETQ, per germline. The CDR3 covers 16 residues. Here the CDR3 DNA reads TGCGCCAGCACCCAATGGACGGACAGCTCCTACAATGAGCAGTTCTTC. This codes for CASTQWTDSSYNEQFF.

This clone has just one count. V and J are TRBV6-1 and TRBJ1-2; TRBD1 agrees at 9 bases. Germline V lookup: CDR1 MNHNS, CDR2 SASEGT. The V segment lost 7 bases and the J segment 4 bases; nucleotides outside the gene matches: 10. The length of the CDR3 is 15 residues. This chain's CDR3 is CASKEGQGGFYGYTF. CDR3 DNA: TGTGCCAGCAAGGAGGGACAGGGAGGTTTCTATGGCTACACCTTC.

The rearrangement joins TRBV9 to TRBJ2-1; no clear D. Germline values: CDR1 SGDLS, CDR2 YYNGEE. This CDR3 contains 12 residues. V lost 3 bases, J lost 5 bases, and 6 bases lay in between. The CDR3 region has the DNA TGTGCCAGCAGCGCGTGGGACAATGAGCAGTTCTTC. Translation: CASSAWDNEQFF.

This chain joins TRBV6-1 and TRBJ1-4; D remains ambiguous. Deletions cut 2 bases from V and 0 bases from J, with 10 bases between. Germline V gene data show CDR1 as MNHNS and CDR2 as SASEGT. The CDR3 has 16 residues. The CDR3 nucleotides read TGTGCCAGCAGTGAAAGTCGATTTGCAACTAATGAAAAACTGTTTTTT. It encodes CASSESRFATNEKLFF.

The chain has TRBV5-1 and TRBJ2-1, with TRBD2 matching 14 bases. This CDR3 has 14 amino acids. Trimming removed 5 bases from V and 8 bases from J; junction bases left unmatched: 3. The germline V gene encodes CDR1 SGHRS and CDR2 YFSETQ. The CDR3 DNA reads TGCGCCAGCAGACTGGGACTAGCGGGGGATGAGCAGTTCTTC. This sequence encodes CASRLGLAGDEQFF.